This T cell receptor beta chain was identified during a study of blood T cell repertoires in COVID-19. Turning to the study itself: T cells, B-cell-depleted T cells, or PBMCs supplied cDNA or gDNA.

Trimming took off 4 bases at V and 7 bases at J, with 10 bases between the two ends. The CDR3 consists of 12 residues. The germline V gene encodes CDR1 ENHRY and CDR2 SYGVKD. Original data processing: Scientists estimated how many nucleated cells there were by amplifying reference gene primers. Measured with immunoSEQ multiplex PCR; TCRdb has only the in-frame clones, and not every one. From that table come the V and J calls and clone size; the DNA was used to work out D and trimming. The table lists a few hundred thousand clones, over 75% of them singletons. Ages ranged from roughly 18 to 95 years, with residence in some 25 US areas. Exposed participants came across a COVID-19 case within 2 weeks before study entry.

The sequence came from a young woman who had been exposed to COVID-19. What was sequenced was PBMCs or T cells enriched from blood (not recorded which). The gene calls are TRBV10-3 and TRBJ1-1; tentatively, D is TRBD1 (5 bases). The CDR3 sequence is CAISADSIEAFF. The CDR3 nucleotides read TGTGCCATCAGTGCTGACAGCATTGAAGCTTTCTTT.